This TCR beta chain stems from a study of shared clonotypes between healthy human individuals. Across the whole study: A couple of women and three men aged 18 to 49 made up the donors. Every donor yielded three CD4 naive, three CD4 memory, two CD8 naive and one CD8 memory plate.

For this clone: Antigen specificity is unknown.

Study-wide findings and caveats: Generation probability values for non-shared clonotypes were lower than those for clonotypes shared by all four donors.

Looked up from germline, CDR1 is SGHDT and CDR2 is YYEEEE. V shed 5 bases and J 8 bases; nucleotides not matched to a gene: 18. The CDR3 length is 16 residues. Generated by immunoSEQ multiplex PCR, the TCRdb table keeps only in-frame clones and is missing some. The sample shows 2 million to 2.5 million clones, roughly 90% of them seen only once. The specimen sequenced was naive CD4+ T cells from PBMCs. The subset here: CD45RA+ positively selected. V usage is TRBV5-6 and J usage is TRBJ1-2; 7 bases map to TRBD1. The sequence came from a man between 18 and 35 years old in good health. Some clones in this sample may be carry-over from other donors' samples. CDR3 sequence reads: CASRDFRGQGDGGYTF. The CDR3 nucleotides are TGTGCCAGCAGGGATTTTCGTGGGCAGGGGGACGGAGGCTACACCTTC. Based on the CDR3 plus reference TRBV5-6 and TRBJ1-2, the full variable domain is DAGVTQSPTHLIKTRGQQVTLRCSPKSGHDTVSWYQQALGQGPQFIFQYYEEEERQRGNFPDRFSGHQFPNYSSELNVNALLLGDSALYLCASRDFRGQGDGGYTFGSGTRLTVV.